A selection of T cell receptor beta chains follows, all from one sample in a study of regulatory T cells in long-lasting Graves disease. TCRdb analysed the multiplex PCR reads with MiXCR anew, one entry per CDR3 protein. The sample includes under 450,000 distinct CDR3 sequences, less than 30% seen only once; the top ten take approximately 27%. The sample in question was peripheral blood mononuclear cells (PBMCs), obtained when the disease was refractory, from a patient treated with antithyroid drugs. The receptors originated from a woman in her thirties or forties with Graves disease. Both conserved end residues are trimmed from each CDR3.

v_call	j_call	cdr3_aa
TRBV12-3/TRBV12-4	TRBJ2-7	ASRFGVIHEQY
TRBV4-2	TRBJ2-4	ASSQGQIILAKNIQY
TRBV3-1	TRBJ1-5	ASSPSFGPNQPQH
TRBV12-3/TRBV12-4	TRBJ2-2	ASKTKGAGGPNTGELF
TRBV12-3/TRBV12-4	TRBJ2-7	ASSPSSRVYEQY
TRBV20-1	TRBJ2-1	SASRTNEQF
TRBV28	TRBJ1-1	ASSKAEAGWDTEAF
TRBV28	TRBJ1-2	ASSSPAEGYT
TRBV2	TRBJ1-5	ASSRGADNQPQH
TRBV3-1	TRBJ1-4	ASSQDLWGANEKLF
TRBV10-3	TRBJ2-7	ALSDREGEQY
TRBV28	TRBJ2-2	ASSDRVRRNTGELF
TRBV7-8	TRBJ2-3	ASSFILDTQY
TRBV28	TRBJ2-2	ASSPRSGGGTGELF
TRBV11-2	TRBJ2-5	ASSHPQGETQY
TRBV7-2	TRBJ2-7	ASSLASGSFVTYEQY
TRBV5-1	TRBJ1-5	ASSYGTPNQPQH
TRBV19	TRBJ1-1	ASTWDKNTEAF
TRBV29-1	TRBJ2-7	SVSRDRGSLEQY
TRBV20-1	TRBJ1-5	SARGIRDSNQPQH
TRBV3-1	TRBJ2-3	ASSTGDTTTDTQY
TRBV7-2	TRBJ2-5	ASSLALFWKQETQY
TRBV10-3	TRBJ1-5	AISETTGVYSNQPQH
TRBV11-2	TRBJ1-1	ASSLDVRLEAF
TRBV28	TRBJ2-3	ASSLPEAGGIDTQY
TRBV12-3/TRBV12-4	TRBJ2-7	ASSPLLAGAYEQY
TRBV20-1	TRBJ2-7	SARDYYEQY
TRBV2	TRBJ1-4	ATPYREMF
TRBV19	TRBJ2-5	ASSMAGVGSRQETQY
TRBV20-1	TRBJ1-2	SARPGVGGYT
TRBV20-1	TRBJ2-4	SARDRRTGGWGNIQY
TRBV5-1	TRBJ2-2	ASSLGTGAYTGELF
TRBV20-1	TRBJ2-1	SARSEGGSGGQF
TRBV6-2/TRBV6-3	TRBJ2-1	ASSYSRTSGRALLGNEQF
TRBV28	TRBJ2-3	ASSWVPDSTDTQY
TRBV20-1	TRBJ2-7	SANDRGYSYEQY
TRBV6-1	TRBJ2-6	ASSQWHTGANVLT
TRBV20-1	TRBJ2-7	SASLWGAYEQY
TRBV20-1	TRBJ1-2	SATLMGGYT
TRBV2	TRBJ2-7	ASSGGGYEQY
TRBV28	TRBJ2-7	ASSFDEVNTYEQY
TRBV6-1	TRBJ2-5	ASSPTTTSGIQEAQY
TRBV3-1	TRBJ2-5	ASSQREGGETQY
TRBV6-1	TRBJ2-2	ASNPRAGLRDTGELF
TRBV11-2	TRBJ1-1	ASSSGGAGRYTEAF
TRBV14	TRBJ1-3	ASSPTVVSGNTIY
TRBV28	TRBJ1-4	ASSSARGSNEKLF
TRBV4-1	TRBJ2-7	ASSQVAESWYEQY
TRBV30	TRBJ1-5	AWSMGQGVHSNQPQH
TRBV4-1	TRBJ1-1	ASSRDALMNTEAF
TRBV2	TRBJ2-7	ASSTAFFSGEQY
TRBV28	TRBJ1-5	ASSLGPWDQPQH
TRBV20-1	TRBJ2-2	SASLAPNLVALKTGELF
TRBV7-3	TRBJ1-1	ASSQGGGRAEAF
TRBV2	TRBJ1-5	ASSEGQGQPQH
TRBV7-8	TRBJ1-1	ASSLPEAKAF
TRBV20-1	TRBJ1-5	SASAFGGNQPQH
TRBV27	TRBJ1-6	ASSLRGHNSPLH
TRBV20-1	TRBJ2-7	SARRAGGSYEQY
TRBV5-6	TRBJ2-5	ASSSLWTRRYKETQY